The clone carrying this T cell receptor (beta chain) showed up many times. Its antigen is still unknown. This record comes from a study of T cells after yellow fever vaccination. Study in general: Any fraction with a low cell number was prepared using SMART-Seq v4 Ultra Low Input.

CDR1 is SGHNT, CDR2 YYREEE, per germline (reference sequence). This CDR3 has 12 residues. V lost 7 bases to trimming and J lost 1 base, with 9 bases between them. Study results and limitations: The secondary response showed a weaker magnitude and a faster peak, day 5 versus 15. Post-booster repertoires contained most primary-vaccination clones again (approximately 97% CD4, around 88% CD8).

The authors made TCR cDNA by 5'RACE template switching, adding a universal primer site and UMIs. MiXCR, applied by TCRdb to the 5' RACE reads, yields one record per CDR3 protein. The top ten hold roughly 1% of the sample, which has around 230,000 distinct CDR3 sequences, approximately 6.8% seen once. The rearrangement links TRBV5-4 to TRBJ2-7, with TRBD2 as a possible D gene (5 bases). The source is a young man who received the YFV17D yellow fever vaccine. The sample consisted of CD4+ T cells sorted from PBMCs, taken on the day of the yellow fever booster vaccination. In nucleotides, the CDR3 is TGTGCCAGCTCACGGGATTCCTACGAGCAGTACTTC. It yields the protein CASSRDSYEQYF.